The clone carrying this TCR beta chain was seen only once. The record originates from a study of blood T cell repertoires in COVID-19. Study background: From the United States, Italy and Spain came samples of acute and convalescent COVID-19.

The CDR3 is 21 amino acids. V trimming: 0 bases; J trimming: 6 bases; junction bases outside the gene matches: 23. Germline V gives CDR1 SGHRS, CDR2 YFSETQ. The participants were between roughly 18 and 90 years old and came from some 23 US areas. Membership in each cohort depended on participant-reported clinical history. Using immunoSEQ multiplex PCR, the repertoire was profiled, and TCRdb retains in-frame clones only, with some absent. The data show about 270,000 clones, approximately 90% seen once. Sequencing input: PBMCs or T cells enriched from blood (not recorded which). The V call is TRBV5-1, the J call TRBJ2-1, with 8 bases that match TRBD2. The sequence was collected from a woman aged 25 to 39 with acute COVID-19. The CDR3 region is CASSLDSFGNYMSGSPNEQFF. CDR3 nucleotide sequence: TGCGCCAGCAGCTTGGATTCCTTTGGGAACTATATGAGCGGGAGCCCCAATGAGCAGTTCTTC.